These 21 T cell receptor beta chains were sequenced from one sample in a study of cytomegalovirus exposure and HLA in healthy donors. A multiplex PCR was run with 60 Vbeta primers and 13 Jbeta primers. The assay was immunoSEQ multiplex PCR, and TCRdb's table has in-frame clones only and misses some. In total, the table holds roughly 90,000 clones. The sample was PBMCs. These receptor sequences come from a man aged 50 to 60 in good health and CMV-seropositive.

The chain has TRBV9 and TRBJ2-4; possibly TRBD2 for D (6 bases). Per germline, CDR1 SGDLS and CDR2 YYNGEE. The CDR3 sequence is 18 residues long. The ends were cut back, 1 base at V and 0 bases at J, with 17 bases in the middle. CDR3 nucleotide sequence: TGTGCCAGCAGCGTATCGGGGGACCATCAACTAGCCAAAAACATTCAGTACTTC. This sequence encodes CASSVSGDHQLAKNIQYF.

The rearrangement uses TRBV7-3 and TRBJ2-2; maybe TRBD1 (5 bases). This CDR3 region has 12 residues. The V gene lost 8 bases and the J gene lost 5 bases, with 9 bases spanning the gap. Germline V gives CDR1 SGHTA, CDR2 FQGTGA. CDR3 sequence reads: CASGASTGELFF. CDR3 nucleotide sequence: TGTGCCAGCGGGGCCTCAACCGGGGAGCTGTTTTTT.

The chain is built from TRBV28 and TRBJ1-1; 9 bases are a match to TRBD1. Germline V gives CDR1 MDHEN, CDR2 SYDVKM. The CDR3 is made up of 18 amino acids. V trimming: 1 base; J trimming: 3 bases; junction bases outside the gene matches: 12. CDR3 sequence (DNA): TGTGCCAGCAGTTTATTCGGGACAGGGAGGGGTTGGGACACTGAAGCTTTCTTT. Translating it yields CASSLFGTGRGWDTEAFF.

This chain links TRBV7-9 with TRBJ2-7, with D possibly being TRBD2 (5 bases). Trimming took 4 bases from V and 2 from J, leaving 15 bases between them. The germline gives CDR1 SEHNR, CDR2 FQNEAQ (reference sequence). The CDR3 sequence is 15 residues long. CDR3 protein: CASSSPDRGTYEQYF. CDR3 DNA: TGTGCCAGCAGCTCCCCTGACCGGGGAACCTACGAGCAGTACTTC. Drawing the rest from reference TRBV7-9 and TRBJ2-7, the complete variable domain is DTGVSQNPRHKITKRGQNVTFRCDPISEHNRLYWYRQTLGQGPEFLTYFQNEAQLEKSRLLSDRFSAERPKGSFSTLEIQRTEQGDSAMYLCASSSPDRGTYEQYFGPGTRLTVT.

V is TRBV19 and J is TRBJ2-1; TRBD1 matches at 11 bases. CDR1 LNHDA and CDR2 SQIVND come from the germline V gene (reference sequence). The CDR3 consists of 15 residues. V lost 4 bases and J lost 3; bases outside the gene matches: 2. DNA for the CDR3: TGTGCCAGTAGTACCGGGACAGGGGGCTACAATGAGCAGTTCTTC. It encodes CASSTGTGGYNEQFF.

This chain joins TRBV4-2 and TRBJ2-7; a weak D match, TRBD2 (6 bases). The germline V gene encodes CDR1 LGHNA and CDR2 YNFKEQ. Trimming removed 4 bases at V and 3 bases at J, with 7 bases between. The CDR3 consists of 12 residues. CDR3 amino acids: CASSLTSYEQYF. The CDR3, as DNA: TGTGCCAGCAGCCTGACTAGCTACGAGCAGTACTTC.

V is TRBV19 and J is TRBJ1-5, with 10 bases that match TRBD1. V was clipped by 7 bases and J by 1 base; unmatched bases: 7. The CDR3 length is 16 residues. CDR1 and CDR2 (germline): LNHDA, SQIVND (reference sequence). The CDR3 is CASTPWDRGSNQPQHF. The CDR3 DNA reads as TGTGCCAGTACCCCGTGGGACAGGGGCAGCAATCAGCCCCAGCATTTT.

The chain uses TRBV6-5 and TRBJ2-1, with 10 bases that match TRBD2. Germline trimming cut 5 bases from V and 4 bases from J; bases unmatched to any gene: 5. The CDR3 loop spans 15 amino acids. Germline V CDR1 and CDR2: MNHEY, SVGAGI. In DNA form, the CDR3 reads TGTGCCAGCAGTACTACGACTAGCGGGTACAATGAGCAGTTCTTC. This codes for CASSTTTSGYNEQFF.

V is TRBV10-1 and J is TRBJ2-1; 10 bases line up with TRBD2. CDR3 length: 14 residues. Trimming at V came to 6 bases and at J to 12 bases, leaving 11 bases not matched to a gene. Germline V gene data show CDR1 as WNHNN and CDR2 as SYGVQD (reference sequence). The CDR3 region has the DNA TGCGCCAGCAGCAAAGCGGGAGGGGTAGGCGGGCAGTTCTTC. Its protein product is CASSKAGGVGGQFF.

The rearrangement links TRBV12-2 to TRBJ1-1. TRBV12-2 is labeled a pseudogene. The CDR3 length is 14 residues. The CDR3 DNA reads TGTGCAAGTCGGTCGGACGGGAAGAACACTGAAGCTTTCTTT. Protein sequence: CASRSDGKNTEAFF.

The rearrangement joins TRBV18 to TRBJ1-1; D might be TRBD1 (5 bases). Trimming left V 2 bases short and J 3 bases short, with 19 bases between. This CDR3 is 17 amino acids long. From germline, CDR1 is KGHSH and CDR2 LQKENI. The CDR3 coding sequence is TGTGCCAGCTCACCATTCGCGAAACTGGGAGGGGACACTGAAGCTTTCTTT. The encoded protein is CASSPFAKLGGDTEAFF.

V and J are TRBV7-8 and TRBJ2-5; 15 bases match TRBD2. Germline V CDR1 and CDR2: SGHVS, FQNEAQ. V lost 0 bases to trimming and J lost 5 bases; unmatched junction nucleotides: 13. The CDR3 runs to 20 residues. DNA of the CDR3: TGTGCCAGCAGCTTAGCCCTCGGGAGGACTAGCGGGAGGGCCGGGGAGACCCAGTACTTC. The encoded protein is CASSLALGRTSGRAGETQYF.

The J gene is TRBJ2-5, the V gene TRBV6-5, with a possible D match to TRBD2 (5 bases). Trimming removed 0 bases at V and 7 bases at J, with 15 bases between. CDR3 size: 15 residues. Germline values: CDR1 MNHEY, CDR2 SVGAGI. CDR3 in DNA: TGTGCCAGCAGTTACTCATGGGCTCCAGGAGGGACCCAGTACTTC. Translating it yields CASSYSWAPGGTQYF.

This chain uses TRBV5-4 with TRBJ2-4; 8 bases line up with TRBD2. Germline loops: CDR1 SGHNT, CDR2 YYREEE (reference sequence). The CDR3 has 14 residues. Trimming at V came to 2 bases and at J to 6 bases, leaving 4 bases not matched to a gene. The DNA of the CDR3 is TGTGCCAGCAGCTTTGGCGGGAGGAGAAACATTCAGTACTTC. It encodes CASSFGGRRNIQYF.

The chain carries TRBV4-2 and TRBJ2-1, with 7 bases lining up with TRBD2. Germline CDR1 is LGHNA and CDR2 is YNFKEQ. The CDR3 has 15 residues. V lost 0 bases, J lost 2 bases, and 1 base stayed unmatched. The CDR3, as DNA: TGTGCCAGCAGCCAAGAAGGGACTACCTACAATGAGCAGTTCTTC. Residues: CASSQEGTTYNEQFF.

The V gene is TRBV4-2, the J gene TRBJ2-1; 15 bases agree with TRBD2. J gave up 10 bases and V 0 bases, and 1 base lay outside the gene matches. Germline CDR1 reads LGHNA; CDR2 reads YNFKEQ. The length of the CDR3 is 15 residues. The CDR3 region has the DNA TGTGCCAGCAGCCAAGACGGGACTAGCGGGAGGGAGCAGTTCTTC. It codes for CASSQDGTSGREQFF.

This chain connects TRBV5-5 to TRBJ2-1; 8 bases align to TRBD2. After removal of 7 bases from V and 6 bases from J, the junction contained 6 bases not matched to a gene. In germline, CDR1 is SGHKS, CDR2 YYEKEE (reference sequence). The CDR3 contains 13 residues. CDR3 sequence: CASVSSGANEQFF. Here the CDR3 DNA reads TGTGCCAGCGTTAGTAGCGGGGCCAATGAGCAGTTCTTC.

This CDR3 is CASSATGGLGDEQYF. CDR3 coding DNA: TGTGCCAGCAGTGCGACAGGGGGCCTCGGTGACGAGCAGTACTTC. The chain joins TRBV6-5 to TRBJ2-7, with TRBD1 identical over 10 bases. CDR1 is MNHEY, CDR2 SVGAGI, per germline. CDR3 length: 15 residues. V was pared by 5 bases and J by 5 bases, with 9 bases of the junction left unmatched.

The V and J genes are TRBV9 and TRBJ2-5; D possibly corresponds to TRBD1 (5 bases). V was trimmed by 2 bases and J by 5 bases, leaving 10 bases between them. CDR1 is SGDLS, CDR2 YYNGEE, per germline. The CDR3 length is 13 residues. Written as DNA, the CDR3 is TGTGCCAGCAGCGTGGACACCTGGGAGACCCAGTACTTC. Its protein product is CASSVDTWETQYF.

This chain uses TRBV18 with TRBJ1-6; weak D call: TRBD1 (6 bases). Trimming left V 3 bases short and J 10 bases short, with 13 bases between. CDR3 length equals 14 residues. Germline V gene data show CDR1 as KGHSH and CDR2 as LQKENI. CDR3 protein: CASSPPGERSPLHF. CDR3 DNA sequence: TGTGCCAGCTCACCTCCAGGGGAACGGTCACCCCTCCACTTT. The full variable domain, in which reference TRBV18 and TRBJ1-6 provide the parts outside the CDR3, is NAGVMQNPRHLVRRRGQEARLRCSPMKGHSHVYWYRQLPEEGLKFMVYLQKENIIDESGMPKERFSAEFPKEGPSILRIQQVVRGDSAAYFCASSPPGERSPLHFGNGTRLTVT.

V gene TRBV7-3 combines with J gene TRBJ2-5; TRBD2 is a possible D gene (5 bases). CDR1 is SGHTA, CDR2 FQGTGA, per germline. Trimming cost V 0 bases and J 1 base, with 18 bases left between them. The CDR3 loop spans 18 amino acids. The CDR3 here is CASSLTSSGSLSQETQYF. DNA of the CDR3: TGTGCCAGCAGCTTAACCTCCTCGGGATCCCTCAGCCAAGAGACCCAGTACTTC.